The entry that follows covers one T cell receptor beta chain sequence. Sequencing was performed with immunoSEQ multiplex PCR; in TCRdb, only in-frame clones are kept and a portion is missing. In the table there are about 110,000 clones, approximately 90% of which are singletons. This sample is part of a study of control samples from healthy donors and cancer patients. The V gene's germline CDR1 is SGDLS and CDR2 YYNGEE. V was cut by 2 bases and J by 5 bases, with 10 bases left in between. The CDR3 runs 13 residues. The chain recombines TRBV9 with TRBJ1-1; possible D gene TRBD1, 5 bases. The clonotype comes from a woman aged 45-65 years in good health. Sequenced: blood. CDR3 region: CASSVSGGTEAFF. CDR3 DNA sequence: TGTGCCAGCAGCGTTTCGGGGGGTACTGAAGCTTTCTTT.